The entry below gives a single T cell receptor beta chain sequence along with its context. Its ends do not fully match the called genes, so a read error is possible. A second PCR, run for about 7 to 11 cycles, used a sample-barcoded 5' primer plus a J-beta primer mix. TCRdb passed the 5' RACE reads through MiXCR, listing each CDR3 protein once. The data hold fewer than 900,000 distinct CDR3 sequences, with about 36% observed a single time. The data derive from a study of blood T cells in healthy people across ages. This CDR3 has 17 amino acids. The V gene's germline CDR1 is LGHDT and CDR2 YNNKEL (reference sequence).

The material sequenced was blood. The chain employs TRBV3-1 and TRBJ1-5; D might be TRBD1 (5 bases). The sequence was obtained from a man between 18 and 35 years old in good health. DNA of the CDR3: TGTGCCAGCAGTCAAGCTCCCCCGGGACGGAATAATCAGCCCCAGCATTTT. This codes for CASSQAPPGRNNQPQHF.